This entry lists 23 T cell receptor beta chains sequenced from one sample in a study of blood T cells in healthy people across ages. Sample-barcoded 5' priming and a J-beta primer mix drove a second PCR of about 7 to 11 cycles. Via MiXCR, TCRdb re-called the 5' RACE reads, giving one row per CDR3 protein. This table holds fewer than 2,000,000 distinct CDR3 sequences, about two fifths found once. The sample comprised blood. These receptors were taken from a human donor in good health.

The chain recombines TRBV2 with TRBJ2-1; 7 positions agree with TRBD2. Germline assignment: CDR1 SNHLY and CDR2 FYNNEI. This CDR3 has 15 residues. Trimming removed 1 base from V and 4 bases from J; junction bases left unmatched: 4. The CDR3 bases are TGTGCCAGCAGTGAAGTCAGCGGGGCGTACAATGAGCAGTTCTTC. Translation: CASSEVSGAYNEQFF.

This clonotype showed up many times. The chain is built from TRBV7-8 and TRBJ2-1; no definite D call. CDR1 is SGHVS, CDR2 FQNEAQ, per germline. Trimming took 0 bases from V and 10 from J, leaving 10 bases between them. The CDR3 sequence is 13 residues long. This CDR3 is CASSLAQVSEQFF. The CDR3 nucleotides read TGTGCCAGCAGCTTAGCGCAGGTTTCGGAGCAGTTCTTC.

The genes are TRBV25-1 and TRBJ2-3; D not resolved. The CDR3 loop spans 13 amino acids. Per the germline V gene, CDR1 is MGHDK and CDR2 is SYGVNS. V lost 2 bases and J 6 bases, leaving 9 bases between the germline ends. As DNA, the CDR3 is TGTGCCAGCAGTGAACCCCCTGGCGATACGCAGTATTTT. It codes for CASSEPPGDTQYF.

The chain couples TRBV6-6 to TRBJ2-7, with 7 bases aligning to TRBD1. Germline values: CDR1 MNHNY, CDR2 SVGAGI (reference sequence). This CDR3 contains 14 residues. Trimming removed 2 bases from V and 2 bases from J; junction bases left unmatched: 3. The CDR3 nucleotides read TGTGCCAGCAGTTACGGACAGGAGACCTACGAGCAGTACTTC. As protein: CASSYGQETYEQYF.

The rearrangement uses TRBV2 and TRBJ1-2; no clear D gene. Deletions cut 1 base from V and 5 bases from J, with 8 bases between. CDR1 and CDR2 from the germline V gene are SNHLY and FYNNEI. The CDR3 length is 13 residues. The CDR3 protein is CASSEVLIYGYTF. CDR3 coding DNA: TGTGCCAGCAGTGAAGTCCTTATATATGGCTACACCTTC.

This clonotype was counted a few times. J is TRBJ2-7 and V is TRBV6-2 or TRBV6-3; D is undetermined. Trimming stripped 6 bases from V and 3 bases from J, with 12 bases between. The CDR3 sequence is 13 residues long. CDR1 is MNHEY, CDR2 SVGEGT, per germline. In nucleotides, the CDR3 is TGTGCCAGCAGGGAATCTTACCGCTACGAGCAGTACTTC. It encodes CASRESYRYEQYF.

The CDR3 nucleotides read TGCGCCAGCAGCCCCACAGTTGGGGGTGCCTACAATGAGCAGTTCTTC. Translated: CASSPTVGGAYNEQFF. The V and J genes are TRBV5-1 and TRBJ2-1; possibly TRBD1 or TRBD2 for D (5 bases each). V lost 4 bases and J 2 bases, leaving 16 bases between the germline ends. CDR1 SGHRS and CDR2 YFSETQ come from the germline V gene. This CDR3 region has 16 residues.

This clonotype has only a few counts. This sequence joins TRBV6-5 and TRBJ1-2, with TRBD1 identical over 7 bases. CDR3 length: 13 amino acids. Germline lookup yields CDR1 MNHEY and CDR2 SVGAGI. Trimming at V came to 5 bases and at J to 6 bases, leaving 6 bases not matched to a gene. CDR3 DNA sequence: TGTGCCAGCAGTACCCTGGACAGGAATGGCTACACCTTC. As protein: CASSTLDRNGYTF.

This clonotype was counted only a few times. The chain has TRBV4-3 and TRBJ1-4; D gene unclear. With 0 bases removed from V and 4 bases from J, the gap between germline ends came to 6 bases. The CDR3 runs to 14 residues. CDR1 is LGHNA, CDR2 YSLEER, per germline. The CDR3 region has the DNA TGCGCCAGCAGCCAAGAAGCCCATAATGAAAAACTGTTTTTT. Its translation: CASSQEAHNEKLFF.

CDR3 nucleotides: TGTGCCAGCAGCCAAGGACAGGGGGCGGAGGGCTACACCTTC. This gives the protein CASSQGQGAEGYTF. This chain links TRBV7-6 with TRBJ1-2, with 11 bases aligning to TRBD1. Germline CDR1 is SGHVS and CDR2 is FNYEAQ. This CDR3 is 14 amino acids long. Trimming took 5 bases from V and 8 from J; bases not matched to a gene: 7.

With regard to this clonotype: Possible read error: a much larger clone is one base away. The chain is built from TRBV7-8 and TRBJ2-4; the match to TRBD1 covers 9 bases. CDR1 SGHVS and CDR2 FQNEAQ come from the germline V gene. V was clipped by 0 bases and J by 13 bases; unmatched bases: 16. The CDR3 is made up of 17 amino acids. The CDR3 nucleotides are TGTGCCAGCAGCTTAGCGGGGACAGGGAATACCTACAATGAGCAGTACTTC. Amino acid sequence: CASSLAGTGNTYNEQYF.

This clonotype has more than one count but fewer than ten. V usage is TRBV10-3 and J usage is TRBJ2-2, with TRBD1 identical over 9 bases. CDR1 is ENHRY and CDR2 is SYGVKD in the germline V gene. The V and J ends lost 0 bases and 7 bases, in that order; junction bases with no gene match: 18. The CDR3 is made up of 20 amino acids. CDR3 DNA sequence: TGTGCCATCAGTGAGTCGAATACAGGGGGCGATCGTTCGAGTCACGGGGAGCTGTTTTTT. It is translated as CAISESNTGGDRSSHGELFF.

CDR3 sequence (DNA): TGCAGTGCTCTCCTCCTTTTGGGCTACACCTTC. Translation gives CSALLLLGYTF. The chain combines TRBV20-1 with TRBJ1-2; D remains unclear. Germline values: CDR1 DFQATT, CDR2 SNEGSKA (reference sequence). The length of the CDR3 is 11 residues. The germline V and J ends were trimmed by 5 bases and 8 bases, with 12 bases remaining between them.

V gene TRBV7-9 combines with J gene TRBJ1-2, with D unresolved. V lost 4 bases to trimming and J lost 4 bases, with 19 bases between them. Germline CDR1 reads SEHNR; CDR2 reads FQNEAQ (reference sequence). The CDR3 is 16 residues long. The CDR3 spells CASSSPGQAKPYGYTF. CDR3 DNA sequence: TGTGCCAGCAGCTCCCCCGGGCAGGCTAAGCCCTATGGCTACACCTTC. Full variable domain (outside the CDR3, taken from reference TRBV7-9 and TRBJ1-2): DTGVSQNPRHKITKRGQNVTFRCDPISEHNRLYWYRQTLGQGPEFLTYFQNEAQLEKSRLLSDRFSAERPKGSFSTLEIQRTEQGDSAMYLCASSSPGQAKPYGYTFGSGTRLTVV.

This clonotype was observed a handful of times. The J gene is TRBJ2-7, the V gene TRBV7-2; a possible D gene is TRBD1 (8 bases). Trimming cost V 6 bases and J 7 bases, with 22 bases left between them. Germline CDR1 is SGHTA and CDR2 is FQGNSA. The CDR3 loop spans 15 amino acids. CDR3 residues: CASSTGGHPGGEQYF. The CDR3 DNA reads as TGTGCCAGCAGTACAGGGGGTCACCCGGGGGGAGAGCAGTACTTC.

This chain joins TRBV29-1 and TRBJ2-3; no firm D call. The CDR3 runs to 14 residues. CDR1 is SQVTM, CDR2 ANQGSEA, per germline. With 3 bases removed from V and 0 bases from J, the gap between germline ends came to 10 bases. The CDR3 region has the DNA TGCAGCGTTGAGAAGGCAGCTAGCACAGATACGCAGTATTTT. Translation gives CSVEKAASTDTQYF.

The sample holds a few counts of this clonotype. CDR3 DNA sequence: TGCAGCGTTGACGGGCTAAAAGGTACAGGGATCTACGAGCAGTACTTC. Its protein is CSVDGLKGTGIYEQYF. J is TRBJ2-7 and V is TRBV29-1, with D tentatively TRBD1 (6 bases). Germline lookup yields CDR1 SQVTM and CDR2 ANQGSEA. This CDR3 has 16 residues. V was pared by 3 bases and J by 3 bases, with 21 bases between.

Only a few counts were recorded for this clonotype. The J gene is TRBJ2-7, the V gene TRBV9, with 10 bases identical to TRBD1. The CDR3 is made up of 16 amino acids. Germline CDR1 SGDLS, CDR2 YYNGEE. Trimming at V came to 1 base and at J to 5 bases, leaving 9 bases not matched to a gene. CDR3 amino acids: CASSVSAGQGSNEQYF. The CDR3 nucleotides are TGTGCCAGCAGCGTATCTGCGGGACAGGGGAGTAACGAGCAGTACTTC.

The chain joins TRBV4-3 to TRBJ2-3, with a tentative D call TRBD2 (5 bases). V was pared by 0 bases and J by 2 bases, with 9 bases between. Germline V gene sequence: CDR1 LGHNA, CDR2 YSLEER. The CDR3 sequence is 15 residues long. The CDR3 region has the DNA TGCGCCAGCAGCCAAGATGGTAGCGCCACAGATACGCAGTATTTT. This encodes CASSQDGSATDTQYF.

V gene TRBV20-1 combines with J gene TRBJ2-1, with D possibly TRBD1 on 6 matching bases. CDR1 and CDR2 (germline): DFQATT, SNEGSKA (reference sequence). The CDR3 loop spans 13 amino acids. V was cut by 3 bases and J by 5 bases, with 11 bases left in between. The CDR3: CSARDTGHNEQFF. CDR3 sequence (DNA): TGCAGTGCTAGGGACACAGGGCACAATGAGCAGTTCTTC.

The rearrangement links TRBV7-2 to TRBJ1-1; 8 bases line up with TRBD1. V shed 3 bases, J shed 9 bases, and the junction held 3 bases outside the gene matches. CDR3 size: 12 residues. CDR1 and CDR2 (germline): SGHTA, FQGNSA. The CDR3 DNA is TGTGCCAGCAGCTTCAGGACAGGGCAAGCTTTCTTT. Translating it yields CASSFRTGQAFF.

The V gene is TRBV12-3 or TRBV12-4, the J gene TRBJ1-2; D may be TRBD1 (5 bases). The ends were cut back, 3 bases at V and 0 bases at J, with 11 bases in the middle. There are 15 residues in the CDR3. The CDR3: CASSLKGSPNYGYTF. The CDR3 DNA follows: TGTGCCAGCAGTTTGAAGGGGAGTCCTAACTATGGCTACACCTTC.

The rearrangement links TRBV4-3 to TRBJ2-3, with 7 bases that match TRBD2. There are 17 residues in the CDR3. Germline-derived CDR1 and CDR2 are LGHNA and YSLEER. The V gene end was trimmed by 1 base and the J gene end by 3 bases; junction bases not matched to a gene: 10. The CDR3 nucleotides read TGCGCCAGCAGCCAAGTTTTTGGGAGGGATTCAACAGATACGCAGTATTTT. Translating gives CASSQVFGRDSTDTQYF.